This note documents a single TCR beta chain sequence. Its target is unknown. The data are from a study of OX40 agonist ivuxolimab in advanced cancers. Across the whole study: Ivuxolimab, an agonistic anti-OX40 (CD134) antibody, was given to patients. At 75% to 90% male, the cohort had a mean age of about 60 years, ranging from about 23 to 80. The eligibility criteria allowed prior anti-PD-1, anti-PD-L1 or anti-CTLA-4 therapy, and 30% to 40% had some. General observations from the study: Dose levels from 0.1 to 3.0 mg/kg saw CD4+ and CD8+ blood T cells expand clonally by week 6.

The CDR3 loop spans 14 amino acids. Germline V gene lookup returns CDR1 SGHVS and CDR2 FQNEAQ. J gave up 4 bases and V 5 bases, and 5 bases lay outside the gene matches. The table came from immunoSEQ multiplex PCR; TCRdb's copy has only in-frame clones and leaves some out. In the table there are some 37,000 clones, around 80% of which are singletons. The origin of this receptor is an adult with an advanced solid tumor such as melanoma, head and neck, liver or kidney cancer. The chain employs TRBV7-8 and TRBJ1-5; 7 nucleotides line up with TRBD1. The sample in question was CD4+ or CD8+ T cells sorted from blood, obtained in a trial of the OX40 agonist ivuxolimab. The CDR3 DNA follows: TGTGCCAGCAGCGATAGACAGGGTAATCAGCCCCAGCATTTT. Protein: CASSDRQGNQPQHF.